This T cell receptor (beta chain) emerged from a study of blood T cell repertoires in COVID-19. Authors' processing steps: From reference gene primer amplification, estimates of nucleated cell counts were derived. TCRdb's copy holds only in-frame clones and misses some; the assay was immunoSEQ multiplex PCR. V, J and clone size were drawn from that table, and D and trimming were deduced from the DNA. The sample yields roughly 69,000 clones, 90% seen once. CDR3 size: 11 residues. Germline CDR1 is DFQATT and CDR2 is SNEGSKA (reference sequence). J gave up 4 bases and V 5 bases, and 1 base lay outside the gene matches.

Material: peripheral blood. The receptor was isolated from a man aged 45 to 65 with acute or convalescent COVID-19. This chain uses TRBV20-1 with TRBJ2-5; 7 bases agree with TRBD2. CDR3 bases: TGCAGTGCTGGGGGGGGAGAGACCCAGTACTTC. Residues: CSAGGGETQYF.